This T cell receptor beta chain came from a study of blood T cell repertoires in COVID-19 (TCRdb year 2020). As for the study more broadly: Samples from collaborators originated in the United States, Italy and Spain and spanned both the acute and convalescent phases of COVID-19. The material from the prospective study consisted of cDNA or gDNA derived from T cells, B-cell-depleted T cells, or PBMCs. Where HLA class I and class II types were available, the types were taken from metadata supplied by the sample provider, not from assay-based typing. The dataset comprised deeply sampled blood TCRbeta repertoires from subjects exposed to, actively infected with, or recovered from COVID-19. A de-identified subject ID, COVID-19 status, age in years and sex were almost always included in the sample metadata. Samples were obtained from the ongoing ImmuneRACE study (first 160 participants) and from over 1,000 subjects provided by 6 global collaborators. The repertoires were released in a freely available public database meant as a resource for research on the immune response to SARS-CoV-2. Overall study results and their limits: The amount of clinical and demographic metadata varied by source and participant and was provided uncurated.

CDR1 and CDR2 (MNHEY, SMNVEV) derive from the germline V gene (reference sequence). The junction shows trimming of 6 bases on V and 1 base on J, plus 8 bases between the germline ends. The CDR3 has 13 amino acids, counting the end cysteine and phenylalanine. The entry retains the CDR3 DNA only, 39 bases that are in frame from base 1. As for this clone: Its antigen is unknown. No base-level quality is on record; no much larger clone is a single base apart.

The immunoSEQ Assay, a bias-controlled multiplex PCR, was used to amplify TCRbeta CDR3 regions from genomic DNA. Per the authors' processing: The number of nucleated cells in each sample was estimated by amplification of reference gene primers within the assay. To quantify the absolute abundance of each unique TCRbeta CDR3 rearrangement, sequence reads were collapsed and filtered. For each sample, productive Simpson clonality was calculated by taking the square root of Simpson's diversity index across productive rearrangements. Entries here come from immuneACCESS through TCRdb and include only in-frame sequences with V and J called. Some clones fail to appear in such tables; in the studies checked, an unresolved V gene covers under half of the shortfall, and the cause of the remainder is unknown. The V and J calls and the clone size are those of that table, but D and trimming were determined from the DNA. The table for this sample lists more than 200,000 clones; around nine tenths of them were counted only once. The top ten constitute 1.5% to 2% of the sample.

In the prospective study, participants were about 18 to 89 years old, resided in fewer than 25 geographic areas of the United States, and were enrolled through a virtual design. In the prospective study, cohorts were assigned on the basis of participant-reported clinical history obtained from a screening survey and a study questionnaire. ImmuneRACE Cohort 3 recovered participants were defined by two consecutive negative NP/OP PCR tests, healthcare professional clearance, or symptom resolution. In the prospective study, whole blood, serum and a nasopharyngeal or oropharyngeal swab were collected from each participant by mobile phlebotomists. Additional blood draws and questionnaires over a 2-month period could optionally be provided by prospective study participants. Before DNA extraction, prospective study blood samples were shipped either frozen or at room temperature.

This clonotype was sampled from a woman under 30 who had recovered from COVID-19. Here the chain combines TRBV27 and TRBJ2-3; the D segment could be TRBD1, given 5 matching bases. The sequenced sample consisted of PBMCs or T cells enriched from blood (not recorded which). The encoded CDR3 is CASRPRGTDTQYF. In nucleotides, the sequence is TGTGCCAGCAGACCCAGGGGCACAGATACGCAGTATTTT.